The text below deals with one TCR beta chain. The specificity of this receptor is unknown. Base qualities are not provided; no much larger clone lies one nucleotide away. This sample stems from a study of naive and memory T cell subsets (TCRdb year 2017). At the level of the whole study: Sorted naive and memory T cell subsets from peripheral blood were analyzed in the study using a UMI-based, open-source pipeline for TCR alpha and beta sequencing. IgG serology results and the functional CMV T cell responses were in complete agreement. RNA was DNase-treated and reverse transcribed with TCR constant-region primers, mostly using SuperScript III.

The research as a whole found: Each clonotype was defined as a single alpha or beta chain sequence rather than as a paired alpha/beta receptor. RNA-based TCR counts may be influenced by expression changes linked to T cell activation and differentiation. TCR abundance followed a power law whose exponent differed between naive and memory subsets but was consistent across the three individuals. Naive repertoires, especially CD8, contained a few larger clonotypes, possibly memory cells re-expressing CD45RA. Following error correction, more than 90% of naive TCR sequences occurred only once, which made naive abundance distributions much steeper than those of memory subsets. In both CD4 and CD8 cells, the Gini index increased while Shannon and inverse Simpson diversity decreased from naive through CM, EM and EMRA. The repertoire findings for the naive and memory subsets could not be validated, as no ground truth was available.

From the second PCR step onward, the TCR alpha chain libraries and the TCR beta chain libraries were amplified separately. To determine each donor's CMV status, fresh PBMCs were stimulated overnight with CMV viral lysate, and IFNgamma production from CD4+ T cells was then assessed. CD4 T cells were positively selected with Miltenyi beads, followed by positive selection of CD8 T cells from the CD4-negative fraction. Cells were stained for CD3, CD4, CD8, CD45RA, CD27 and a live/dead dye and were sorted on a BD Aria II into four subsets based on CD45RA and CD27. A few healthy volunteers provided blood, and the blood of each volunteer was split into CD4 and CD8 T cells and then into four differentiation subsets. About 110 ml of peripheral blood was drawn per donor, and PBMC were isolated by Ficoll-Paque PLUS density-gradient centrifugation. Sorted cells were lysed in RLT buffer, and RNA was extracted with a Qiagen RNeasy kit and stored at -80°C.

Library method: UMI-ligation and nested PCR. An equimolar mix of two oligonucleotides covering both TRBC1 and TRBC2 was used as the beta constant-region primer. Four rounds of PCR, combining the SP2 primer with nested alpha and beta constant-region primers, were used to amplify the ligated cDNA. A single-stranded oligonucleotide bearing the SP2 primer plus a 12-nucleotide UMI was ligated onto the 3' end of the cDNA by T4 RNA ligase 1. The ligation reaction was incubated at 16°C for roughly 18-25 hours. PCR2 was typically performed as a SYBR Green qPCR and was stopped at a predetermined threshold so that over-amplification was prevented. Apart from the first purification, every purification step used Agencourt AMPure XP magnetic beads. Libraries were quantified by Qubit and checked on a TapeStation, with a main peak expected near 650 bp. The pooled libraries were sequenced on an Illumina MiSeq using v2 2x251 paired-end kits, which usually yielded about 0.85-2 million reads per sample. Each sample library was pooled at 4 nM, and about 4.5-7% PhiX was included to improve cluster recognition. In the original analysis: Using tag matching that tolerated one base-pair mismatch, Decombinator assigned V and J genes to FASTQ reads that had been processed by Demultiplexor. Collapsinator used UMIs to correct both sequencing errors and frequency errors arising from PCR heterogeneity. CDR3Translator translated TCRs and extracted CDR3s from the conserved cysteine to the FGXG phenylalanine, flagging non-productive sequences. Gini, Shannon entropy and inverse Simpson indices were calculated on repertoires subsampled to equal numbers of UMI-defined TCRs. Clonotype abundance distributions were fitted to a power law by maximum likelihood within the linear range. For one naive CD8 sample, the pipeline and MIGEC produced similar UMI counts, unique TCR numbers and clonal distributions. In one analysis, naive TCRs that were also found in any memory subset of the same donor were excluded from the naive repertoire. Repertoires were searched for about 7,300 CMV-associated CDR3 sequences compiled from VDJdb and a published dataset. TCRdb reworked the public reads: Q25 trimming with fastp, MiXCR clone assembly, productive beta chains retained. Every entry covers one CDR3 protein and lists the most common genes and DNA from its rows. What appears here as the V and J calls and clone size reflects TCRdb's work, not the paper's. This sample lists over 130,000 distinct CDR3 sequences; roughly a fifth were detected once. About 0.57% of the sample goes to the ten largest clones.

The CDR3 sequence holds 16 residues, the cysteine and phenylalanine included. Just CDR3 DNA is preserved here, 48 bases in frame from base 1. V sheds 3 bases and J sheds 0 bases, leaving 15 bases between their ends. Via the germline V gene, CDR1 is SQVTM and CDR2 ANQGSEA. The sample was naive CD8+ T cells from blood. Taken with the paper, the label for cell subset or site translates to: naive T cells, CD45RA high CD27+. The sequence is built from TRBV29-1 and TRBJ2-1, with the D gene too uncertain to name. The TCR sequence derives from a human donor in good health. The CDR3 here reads CSVDYSHSSSYNEQFF. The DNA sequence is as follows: TGCAGCGTTGATTATAGCCATTCAAGCTCCTACAATGAGCAGTTCTTC.